This TCR beta chain was captured in a study of cytomegalovirus exposure and HLA in healthy donors. Study background: Among the approximately 370 donors who were genotyped, about 79% fell in the genetic ancestry cluster that is associated with self-reported Caucasian donors. Study-level findings and limits: Roughly uniform sequencing depth across donors was assumed, possibly incorrectly.

Regarding this clone: No antigen is known for it.

V was shortened by 3 bases and J by 4 bases, with 7 bases between the two germline ends. This CDR3 region has 13 residues. In germline, CDR1 is MNHEY, CDR2 SMNVEV (reference sequence). Amplification used 60 Vbeta primers and 13 Jbeta primers. Authors' methods: In a later analysis, 75 million to 95 million unique TCR beta chains included roughly 11 million shared by two or more donors. Here immunoSEQ multiplex PCR was the method, and the copy in TCRdb shows in-frame clones only, minus some. That table gives V, J and clone size, and the DNA gave D and trimming. This table holds 160,000 or so clones, about four fifths found once.

Sequencing was performed on PBMCs. The chain links TRBV27 to TRBJ1-5; the D is unclear. This clonotype was obtained from a woman under 30 in good health and CMV-seropositive. CDR3 loop: CASSFSLNQPQHF. DNA for the CDR3: TGTGCCAGCAGTTTTTCCCTTAATCAGCCCCAGCATTTT.